Listed below are T cell receptor beta chains from one sample, sequenced in a study of vaccination and CD4 T cells after COVID-19. Antigen specificity for these receptors is unknown. TCRdb re-called the PCR reads with MiXCR, one entry per CDR3 protein. The sample records about 14,000 distinct CDR3 sequences, roughly 52% being singletons. Source material: CD4+ T cells from blood, cultured in vitro. These receptors were collected from a human donor who had recovered from COVID-19. Both conserved end residues are part of each CDR3. Fields, in order: V gene, CDR3 length, CDR3 protein.

v_call: TRBV28; cdr3_length: 12; cdr3_aa: CATDRRADTQYF
v_call: TRBV7-9; cdr3_length: 15; cdr3_aa: CASSSLLGSYNEQFF
v_call: TRBV27; cdr3_length: 9; cdr3_aa: CASMYEQYF
v_call: TRBV10-3; cdr3_length: 17; cdr3_aa: CAISELGRGEIGNTIYF
v_call: TRBV6-1; cdr3_length: 11; cdr3_aa: CASTLGGTQYF
v_call: TRBV10-3; cdr3_length: 15; cdr3_aa: CAISDPGTVNNEQFF
v_call: TRBV25-1; cdr3_length: 13; cdr3_aa: CASSEMGAYTIYF
v_call: TRBV2; cdr3_length: 14; cdr3_aa: CASSRQGFGETQYF
v_call: TRBV20-1; cdr3_length: 15; cdr3_aa: CSAKGTSGTYNEQFF
v_call: TRBV7-9; cdr3_length: 14; cdr3_aa: CASSLASRGTEAFF
v_call: TRBV20-1; cdr3_length: 14; cdr3_aa: CSASGSSGRYEQYF
v_call: TRBV29-1; cdr3_length: 11; cdr3_aa: CSAETDYGYTF
v_call: TRBV10-3; cdr3_length: 14; cdr3_aa: CAISGAGAQETQYF
v_call: TRBV27; cdr3_length: 15; cdr3_aa: CASSLDRVIPQEQYF
v_call: TRBV10-2; cdr3_length: 14; cdr3_aa: CASGRTASNYGYTF
v_call: TRBV2; cdr3_length: 15; cdr3_aa: CASLNVGGPWTEAFF
v_call: TRBV2; cdr3_length: 13; cdr3_aa: CASREGGGYGYTF
v_call: TRBV25-1; cdr3_length: 17; cdr3_aa: CASSEWVGAGAGETQYF
v_call: TRBV28; cdr3_length: 14; cdr3_aa: CASIYSSGNQPQHF
v_call: TRBV5-4; cdr3_length: 13; cdr3_aa: CASSLAGEDTQYF
v_call: TRBV21-1; cdr3_length: 13; cdr3_aa: CASSKPSAYEQYF